A selection of T cell receptor beta chains follows, all from one sample in a study of cytomegalovirus exposure and HLA in healthy donors. TCRdb keeps only in-frame clones here, not all; method: immunoSEQ multiplex PCR. The sample has roughly 80,000 clones, 75% to 85% seen once. Sequencing was done on a sample of PBMCs. The receptors here all came from a woman aged 30 to 39 in good health and CMV-seronegative. Each CDR3 is given with its conserved first and last residue. Fields, in order: J gene, D gene, clone size, V gene, CDR3 DNA, CDR3 protein. The D gene is left open where the match is weak. Clone size appears in some rows only: once, few, many, or a class for an expanded clone.

J gene: TRBJ1-3
D gene: TRBD1
clone size: few
V gene: TRBV5-4
CDR3 DNA: TGTGCCAGCAGCTCCGGGACAGGGACGCCCTACTCTGGAAACACCATATATTTT
CDR3 protein: CASSSGTGTPYSGNTIYF

J gene: TRBJ2-7
D gene: .
clone size: .
V gene: TRBV4-2
CDR3 DNA: TGTGCCAGCAGCCAACTAAACCGGGACTGGGCCTACGAGCAGTACTTC
CDR3 protein: CASSQLNRDWAYEQYF

J gene: TRBJ2-1
D gene: .
clone size: .
V gene: TRBV29-1
CDR3 DNA: TGCAGCGTTGAAGACAGGGTCTCCTACAATGAGCAGTTCTTC
CDR3 protein: CSVEDRVSYNEQFF

J gene: TRBJ2-7
D gene: .
clone size: .
V gene: TRBV7-9
CDR3 DNA: TGTGCCAGCAGCCCTGAGGAGCAGTACTTC
CDR3 protein: CASSPEEQYF

J gene: TRBJ2-1
D gene: TRBD2
clone size: .
V gene: TRBV15
CDR3 DNA: TGTGCCACCAGCAGAGGAATGCGGGAGAACAATGAGCAGTTCTTC
CDR3 protein: CATSRGMRENNEQFF

J gene: TRBJ2-1
D gene: TRBD2
clone size: .
V gene: TRBV2
CDR3 DNA: TGTGCCAGCAGTCCGGGACTAGGCGGTCTCTATGAGCAGTTCTTC
CDR3 protein: CASSPGLGGLYEQFF

J gene: TRBJ1-6
D gene: .
clone size: .
V gene: TRBV7-9
CDR3 DNA: TGTGCCACCACGGGGGGGGCTGAAAATTCACCCCTCCACTTT
CDR3 protein: CATTGGAENSPLHF

J gene: TRBJ2-1
D gene: TRBD2
clone size: .
V gene: TRBV13
CDR3 DNA: TGTGCCAGCAGCTTATACGCCAGGACTAGCGGGAGGGCCCTTGGGAATGAGCAGTTCTTC
CDR3 protein: CASSLYARTSGRALGNEQFF

J gene: TRBJ1-5
D gene: .
clone size: .
V gene: TRBV21-1
CDR3 DNA: TGTGCCAGCAGCATTCAGGGAAGGAGCAATCAGCCCCAGCATTTT
CDR3 protein: CASSIQGRSNQPQHF

J gene: TRBJ2-5
D gene: TRBD2
clone size: .
V gene: TRBV2
CDR3 DNA: TGTGCCAGCAGTGAAGGCGGGAGGGCCGCAACGGAGACCCAGTACTTC
CDR3 protein: CASSEGGRAATETQYF

J gene: TRBJ1-1
D gene: .
clone size: few
V gene: TRBV18
CDR3 DNA: TGTGCCAGCTCACGAATCGGGAGGGGTGAGGGGAACACTGAAGCTTTCTTT
CDR3 protein: CASSRIGRGEGNTEAFF

J gene: TRBJ2-7
D gene: TRBD2
clone size: .
V gene: TRBV18
CDR3 DNA: TGTGCCAGCTCACCACGCCGGGCGGGGGACGAGCAGTACTTC
CDR3 protein: CASSPRRAGDEQYF

J gene: TRBJ2-2
D gene: .
clone size: .
V gene: TRBV6-1
CDR3 DNA: TGTGCCAGCGCACCGACGGGAACCGGGGAGCTGTTTTTT
CDR3 protein: CASAPTGTGELFF

J gene: TRBJ1-1
D gene: .
clone size: .
V gene: TRBV18
CDR3 DNA: TGTGCCAGCTCACCTACCGATGGGACACGGACTGAAGCTTTCTTT
CDR3 protein: CASSPTDGTRTEAFF

J gene: TRBJ2-7
D gene: TRBD1
clone size: .
V gene: TRBV7-3
CDR3 DNA: TGTGCCAGCAGCCTCCAGCCGACAGGGTGGTACGAGCAGTACTTC
CDR3 protein: CASSLQPTGWYEQYF

J gene: TRBJ1-6
D gene: TRBD1
clone size: once
V gene: TRBV10-3
CDR3 DNA: TGTGCCGCAACAGGGGGCGCTTCTGATTCACCCCTCCACTTT
CDR3 protein: CAATGGASDSPLHF

J gene: TRBJ2-7
D gene: TRBD2
clone size: .
V gene: TRBV7-3
CDR3 DNA: TGTGCCAGCAGCCTGGGGGGGGAATGGCAAGAGCAGTACTTC
CDR3 protein: CASSLGGEWQEQYF

J gene: TRBJ2-3
D gene: .
clone size: .
V gene: TRBV7-9
CDR3 DNA: TGTGCCAGCAGCTTATCGGACATCACTAGCACAGATACGCAGTATTTT
CDR3 protein: CASSLSDITSTDTQYF

J gene: TRBJ2-2
D gene: .
clone size: .
V gene: TRBV7-8
CDR3 DNA: TGTGCCAGCAGCGCGGGCTCGAACACCAGGGAGCTGTTTTTT
CDR3 protein: CASSAGSNTRELFF

J gene: TRBJ2-3
D gene: TRBD2
clone size: .
V gene: TRBV5-5
CDR3 DNA: TGTGCCAGCGTCGCGGCGGGAGGGCCTTCTAGCACAGATACGCAGTATTTT
CDR3 protein: CASVAAGGPSSTDTQYF

J gene: TRBJ2-7
D gene: .
clone size: .
V gene: TRBV28
CDR3 DNA: TGTGCCAGCAGTCCACCGGGTGCTTTAAGCGAGCAGTACTTC
CDR3 protein: CASSPPGALSEQYF

J gene: TRBJ2-4
D gene: TRBD1
clone size: .
V gene: TRBV5-1
CDR3 DNA: TGCGCCAGCAGCCAGGGGACAGGCGTGGGCAAAAACATTCAGTACTTC
CDR3 protein: CASSQGTGVGKNIQYF

J gene: TRBJ1-1
D gene: .
clone size: .
V gene: TRBV10-3
CDR3 DNA: TGTGCCATCAGTGTCGGAGAAGAAACTGAAGCTTTCTTT
CDR3 protein: CAISVGEETEAFF

J gene: TRBJ2-7
D gene: .
clone size: .
V gene: TRBV11-2
CDR3 DNA: TGTGCCAGCAGCGGCAACTACGAGCAGTACTTC
CDR3 protein: CASSGNYEQYF

J gene: TRBJ2-5
D gene: .
clone size: .
V gene: TRBV11-2
CDR3 DNA: TGTGCCAGCAGCTGGCTTAACTCCCAGGCCGAGACCCAGTACTTC
CDR3 protein: CASSWLNSQAETQYF

J gene: TRBJ1-5
D gene: .
clone size: .
V gene: TRBV29-1
CDR3 DNA: TGCAGCGTTGAAGAGTATAGCAATCAGCCCCAGCATTTT
CDR3 protein: CSVEEYSNQPQHF

J gene: TRBJ2-2
D gene: TRBD2
clone size: .
V gene: TRBV10-3
CDR3 DNA: TGTGCCATCAGTGGAGCGGGAGGGAGCACCGGGGAGCTGTTTTTT
CDR3 protein: CAISGAGGSTGELFF

J gene: TRBJ2-3
D gene: .
clone size: .
V gene: TRBV13
CDR3 DNA: TGTGCCAGCAGCCATCGGGTGTTAGAAAGGGGTACGCAGTATTTT
CDR3 protein: CASSHRVLERGTQYF

J gene: TRBJ2-7
D gene: TRBD1
clone size: .
V gene: TRBV29-1
CDR3 DNA: TGCAGCGTTCAGCCCAGGGGGTTGCACGAGCAGTACTTC
CDR3 protein: CSVQPRGLHEQYF

J gene: TRBJ1-5
D gene: TRBD1
clone size: .
V gene: TRBV6-5
CDR3 DNA: TGTGCCAGCGGGGGGACAGTCAATCAGCCCCAGCATTTT
CDR3 protein: CASGGTVNQPQHF

J gene: TRBJ1-2
D gene: TRBD1
clone size: few
V gene: TRBV29-1
CDR3 DNA: TGCAGCGCGGGAGACAGGGGGCAGAATGGCTACACCTTC
CDR3 protein: CSAGDRGQNGYTF